These 10 T cell receptor beta chains were all obtained from the same sample, sequenced in a study of CD8+CD57+ T cells in acquired aplastic anemia. Patients chosen for sequencing had shown CD8+CD57+ cell expansion by flow cytometry. Using genomic DNA as the template, TCR beta VDJ and CDR3 profiling was carried out. TCRdb processed the reads anew with MiXCR; each CDR3 protein has one entry. The repertoire consists of a few hundred thousand distinct CDR3 sequences, with around 82% occurring once and the leading ten covering around 40%. Sequencing input: sorted CD4+, CD8+, or CD8+CD57+ T cells (not recorded which) from PBMCs. The receptor source for this set is a human donor with aplastic anemia.

With respect to this clonotype: One end of the junction does not line up with germline, which may come from a read error. The chain is built from TRBV7-2 and TRBJ2-2; 10 positions match TRBD1. CDR3 length equals 14 residues. Looked up from germline, CDR1 is SGHTA and CDR2 is FQGNSA. CDR3 DNA: TGTGCCAGCAGCTTGACAGGGGGCGCCGAGTATGGCTTCTTT. Translating gives CASSLTGGAEYGFF.

Comments on this clonotype: Because it lacks the conserved phenylalanine or tryptophan at the end, this CDR3 is likely a read error. The limits of the CDR3 on the DNA are not certain, so only TCRdb's listed CDR3 is given. V gene TRBV9 combines with J gene TRBJ1-2; TRBD1, the D gene given by the table, was not confirmed from the DNA. The CDR3 totals 13 residues, both ends included. Germline values: CDR1 SGDLS, CDR2 YYNGEE. The chain's CDR3 is CASSGGGQSTDTL.

The chain has TRBV9 and TRBJ2-7, with D possibly TRBD2 on 5 matching bases. Per germline, CDR1 SGDLS and CDR2 YYNGEE. The CDR3 sequence is 15 residues long. V was shortened by 3 bases and J by 7 bases, with 20 bases between the two germline ends. The CDR3 loop is CASSGLAGNTGEQYV. For the CDR3, the DNA is TGTGCCAGCAGCGGATTGGCGGGTAACACCGGGGAGCAGTACGTC.

The chain carries TRBV9 and TRBJ1-3; D gene ambiguous. The germline V gene has CDR1 SGDLS and CDR2 YYNGEE. The CDR3 totals 15 residues. The V and J ends lost 2 bases and 1 base respectively, with 10 bases between them. CDR3 amino acids: CASSVDGLSGNTIYF. The CDR3 nucleotides are TGTGCCAGCAGCGTGGACGGTTTGTCTGGAAACACCATATATTTT.

Comments on this clonotype: At one of its ends the junction is not consistent with the germline gene, which may arise from a read error. The J gene is TRBJ2-1, the V gene TRBV7-8, with D tentatively TRBD2 (6 bases). CDR3 length equals 13 residues. Germline lookup yields CDR1 SGHVS and CDR2 FQNEAQ. The CDR3 nucleotides are TGTGCCAGCAGCTTAGGGGGGGTTCCCGATACGCTCTTC. Translated, it gives CASSLGGVPDTLF. The full variable domain, rest sourced from reference TRBV7-8 and TRBJ2-1, is GAGVSQSPRYKVAKRGQDVALRCDPISGHVSLFWYQQALGQGPEFLTYFQNEAQLDKSGLPSDRFFAERPEGSVSTLKIQRTQQEDSAVYLCASSLGGVPDTLFGPGTRLTVL.

For this clonotype: One end of the junction does not line up with germline, which may come from a read error. CDR3 nucleotide sequence: TGTGCCAGTAGCATAGATTCGACAACCTTCTATGGCTACACCTTC. It translates to CASSIDSTTFYGYTF. The rearrangement joins TRBV19 to TRBJ1-2; D is undetermined. This CDR3 spans 15 amino acids. Germline V gene lookup returns CDR1 LNHDA and CDR2 SQIVND (reference sequence). The whole variable domain, filled in from reference TRBV19 and TRBJ1-2, reads DGGITQSPKYLFRKEGQNVTLSCEQNLNHDAMYWYRQDPGQGLRLIYYSQIVNDFQKGDIAEGYSVSREKKESFPLTVTSAQKNPTAFYLCASSIDSTTFYGYTFGSGTRLTVV.

As to this clonotype: The conserved closing phenylalanine or tryptophan is absent in this CDR3, likely reflecting a read error. The DNA is omitted, as the CDR3 cannot be located on it reliably, and the CDR3 follows TCRdb's listing. The genes are TRBV12-3 or TRBV12-4 and TRBJ2-3; TRBD2, the D gene given by the table, was not confirmed from the DNA. The CDR3 has 13 amino acids, counting both end residues. This CDR3 is CASGSTSRGAETL.

The J gene is TRBJ1-2, the V gene TRBV7-3, with TRBD1 as a possible D gene (5 bases). From germline, CDR1 is SGHTA and CDR2 FQGTGA. The length of the CDR3 is 15 residues. Trimming shortened V by 5 bases and J by 6 bases, and 19 bases separated the two germline ends. The CDR3 reads CASSGQQASLDGYTF. The CDR3 region has the DNA TGTGCCAGCAGCGGCCAACAGGCCTCCCTAGATGGCTACACCTTC.

To note about this clonotype: The junction differs from germline at one of its ends, possibly a read error. The rearrangement uses TRBV15 and TRBJ2-5, with D uncertain. This CDR3 has 14 residues. Germline V gene lookup returns CDR1 LNHNV and CDR2 YYDKDF (reference sequence). CDR3 loop: CASSLGGSHDTQYF. As DNA, the CDR3 is TGTGCCAGCAGCTTGGGCGGAAGCCACGATACCCAGTACTTC.

The sample holds a few counts of this clonotype. The chain combines TRBV29-1 with TRBJ2-3; D unresolved. The V and J ends lost 8 bases and 6 bases respectively, with 21 bases between them. Looked up from germline, CDR1 is SQVTM and CDR2 is ANQGSEA. The CDR3 is 14 residues long. The CDR3 bases are TGCAGCACCCTACACAAAGAACTGATCGATACGCAGTATTTT. Its protein is CSTLHKELIDTQYF.